The 25 T cell receptor beta chains below come from one sample, sequenced in a study of blood T cell repertoires in COVID-19. Only in-frame clones appear in the TCRdb table, and some are missing; sequencing was by immunoSEQ multiplex PCR. This sample yields about 210,000 clones, of which more than 80% are seen a single time; over 7% belongs to the top ten. Sequencing input: PBMCs or T cells enriched from blood (not recorded which). All receptors come from a woman aged 18-30 years who had recovered from COVID-19.

The sample holds one count of this clone. This chain connects TRBV19 to TRBJ2-7; TRBD1 matches 12 bases. The ends lost 6 bases at V and 7 bases at J; junction bases unmatched: 7. From germline, CDR1 is LNHDA and CDR2 SQIVND (reference sequence). The CDR3 spans 14 residues. CDR3 DNA sequence: TGTGCCAGTAGACCGGGACAGGGGGCTCGAGAGCAGTACTTC. This codes for CASRPGQGAREQYF. Together with reference TRBV19 and TRBJ2-7, the CDR3 gives the full variable domain: DGGITQSPKYLFRKEGQNVTLSCEQNLNHDAMYWYRQDPGQGLRLIYYSQIVNDFQKGDIAEGYSVSREKKESFPLTVTSAQKNPTAFYLCASRPGQGAREQYFGPGTRLTVT.

The chain carries TRBV15 and TRBJ2-1; 7 bases map to TRBD1. V lost 3 bases and J lost 5; bases outside the gene matches: 7. Germline-derived CDR1 and CDR2 are LNHNV and YYDKDF (reference sequence). This CDR3 spans 15 amino acids. The CDR3 region is CATSSPGTVDNEQFF. The DNA of the CDR3 is TGTGCCACCAGCAGCCCCGGGACAGTTGACAATGAGCAGTTCTTC. The full variable domain, its missing parts supplied by reference TRBV15 and TRBJ2-1, is DAMVIQNPRYQVTQFGKPVTLSCSQTLNHNVMYWYQQKSSQAPKLLFHYYDKDFNNEADTPDNFQSRRPNTSFCFLDIRSPGLGDTAMYLCATSSPGTVDNEQFFGPGTRLTVL.

The rearrangement joins TRBV7-6 to TRBJ2-1; 9 positions match TRBD2. Germline V gives CDR1 SGHVS, CDR2 FNYEAQ. With 8 bases clipped from V and 2 bases from J, the junction kept 4 bases outside the gene matches. The CDR3 extends over 14 amino acids. Here the CDR3 reads CASGGGGAYNEQFF. DNA for the CDR3: TGTGCCAGCGGGGGCGGGGGGGCCTACAATGAGCAGTTCTTC.

This chain links TRBV20-1 with TRBJ1-2; 7 nucleotides line up with TRBD1. The V and J ends lost 4 bases and 6 bases, in that order; junction bases with no gene match: 2. The V gene's germline CDR1 is DFQATT and CDR2 SNEGSKA (reference sequence). CDR3 length: 11 amino acids. The CDR3, as DNA: TGCAGTGCTATCAGGGGGGATGGCTACACCTTC. This sequence encodes CSAIRGDGYTF.

V and J are TRBV6-2 or TRBV6-3 and TRBJ2-7, with no clear D. From germline, CDR1 is MNHEY and CDR2 SVGEGT. This CDR3 is 15 amino acids long. V was cut by 3 bases and J by 2 bases, with 14 bases left in between. The CDR3 DNA follows: TGTGCCAGCAGTTATCGGTCCCAACCCCCCTACGAGCAGTACTTC. It yields the protein CASSYRSQPPYEQYF.

V usage is TRBV6-5 and J usage is TRBJ2-2, with TRBD2 identical over 8 bases. Trimming cost V 6 bases and J 6 bases; bases outside gene matches: 9. Germline V gene sequence: CDR1 MNHEY, CDR2 SVGAGI. The CDR3 runs 15 residues. DNA of the CDR3: TGTGCCAGCAGAAAAGCGGGGGCCGTGGCCGGGGAGCTGTTTTTT. Translating it yields CASRKAGAVAGELFF.

This clone was seen once. This chain links TRBV5-1 with TRBJ2-1; TRBD2 aligns across 7 bases. V lost 0 bases, J lost 0 bases, and 3 bases stayed unmatched. Germline CDR1 SGHRS, CDR2 YFSETQ. The CDR3 is 16 residues long. The CDR3 spells CASSLVGGSSYNEQFF. CDR3 DNA sequence: TGCGCCAGCAGCTTGGTTGGCGGGAGCTCCTACAATGAGCAGTTCTTC.

V usage is TRBV2 and J usage is TRBJ1-5; perhaps TRBD1 as D (6 bases). Germline-derived CDR1 and CDR2 are SNHLY and FYNNEI. This CDR3 is 14 amino acids long. The V and J ends lost 7 bases and 7 bases respectively, with 17 bases between them. The CDR3 loop reads CASTSQGELQPQHF. CDR3 DNA sequence: TGTGCCAGCACTTCACAGGGCGAATTACAGCCCCAGCATTTT.

The V call is TRBV27, the J call TRBJ1-1; D may be TRBD1 (5 bases). V was shortened by 6 bases and J by 6 bases, with 14 bases between the two germline ends. The CDR3 runs 13 residues. Germline V lookup: CDR1 MNHEY, CDR2 SMNVEV (reference sequence). The CDR3 sequence is CASRFQGYAEAFF. The CDR3 DNA sequence: TGTGCCAGCAGATTCCAGGGTTACGCTGAAGCTTTCTTT.

The chain has TRBV28 and TRBJ2-4, with a possible D match to TRBD2 (6 bases). Between the trimmed V and J ends, which lost 3 bases and 6 bases, there was a span of 15 bases. This CDR3 spans 15 amino acids. Germline lookup yields CDR1 MDHEN and CDR2 SYDVKM. The CDR3 here is CASSFPGDVTNIQYF. In nucleotides, the CDR3 is TGTGCCAGCAGTTTCCCGGGGGACGTGACAAACATTCAGTACTTC.

This chain links TRBV6-1 with TRBJ1-6; tentative D call: TRBD1 (6 bases). Germline V gives CDR1 MNHNS, CDR2 SASEGT. This CDR3 contains 20 residues. V lost 1 base and J 8 bases, leaving 27 bases between the germline ends. In DNA, the CDR3 is TGTGCCAGCAGTGAAGAATTGTATCCGCGTCCAGGGGCCTTGGATTCACCCCTCCACTTT. Protein product: CASSEELYPRPGALDSPLHF.

The V and J genes are TRBV27 and TRBJ1-5; tentatively, D is TRBD1 (5 bases). CDR3 size: 13 residues. Germline lookup yields CDR1 MNHEY and CDR2 SMNVEV (reference sequence). V gave up 6 bases and J gave up 3 bases, with 9 bases separating them. This CDR3 reads CASRRQSNQPQHF. The CDR3 DNA sequence: TGTGCCAGCAGGAGACAGTCCAATCAGCCCCAGCATTTT.

CDR3 in amino acids: CASSPQYTEAFF. For the CDR3, the DNA is TGTGCCAGCAGCCCACAGTACACTGAAGCTTTCTTT. The rearrangement uses TRBV11-2 and TRBJ1-1; no reliable D call. V lost 5 bases to trimming and J lost 3 bases, with 7 bases between them. This CDR3 is built from 12 residues. Germline V lookup: CDR1 SGHAT, CDR2 FQNNGV.

The table lists this clone with a few counts. The V gene is TRBV5-1, the J gene TRBJ2-2, with D possibly matching TRBD1 (6 bases). CDR3 length: 14 amino acids. The germline gives CDR1 SGHRS, CDR2 YFSETQ. The V gene lost 1 base and the J gene lost 3 bases, with 7 bases spanning the gap. CDR3 loop: CASSLSGDTGELFF. The DNA of the CDR3 is TGCGCCAGCAGCTTGTCAGGGGACACCGGGGAGCTGTTTTTT.

This clone has just a few counts. The chain uses TRBV21-1 and TRBJ1-3; the DNA was not compared with TRBD1, the D call given in the table. TRBV21-1 is marked as a pseudogene. This CDR3 is built from 15 residues. In nucleotides, the CDR3 is TGTGCCAGCAGCCACCACGGGACAGGGCGGCACACCATATATTTT. Translation gives CASSHHGTGRHTIYF.

The V gene is TRBV12-3 or TRBV12-4, the J gene TRBJ2-7; D is uncertain. Trimming removed 8 bases from V and 2 bases from J, with 4 bases in between. The CDR3 consists of 10 residues. The CDR3 protein is CASGTYEQYF. CDR3 DNA: TGTGCCAGCGGCACCTACGAGCAGTACTTC.

This clone was seen only once. The chain links TRBV19 to TRBJ1-1; 8 positions agree with TRBD1. Germline CDR1 is LNHDA and CDR2 is SQIVND (reference sequence). The CDR3 sequence is 14 residues long. Trimming removed 7 bases from V and 1 base from J; junction bases left unmatched: 5. CDR3 sequence (DNA): TGTGCCAGTACTAGGACAGGGTCGAACACTGAAGCTTTCTTT. Its translation: CASTRTGSNTEAFF.

The CDR3 DNA follows: TGTGCCAGCAGAACCGACAGGGGGTATGGCTACACCTTC. Translating it yields CASRTDRGYGYTF. V and J are TRBV6-5 and TRBJ1-2, with 9 nucleotides matching TRBD1. This CDR3 has 13 residues. V shed 6 bases, J shed 5 bases, and the junction held 4 bases outside the gene matches. In germline, CDR1 is MNHEY, CDR2 SVGAGI.

V usage is TRBV4-2 and J usage is TRBJ2-7, with 10 bases lining up with TRBD1. This CDR3 comprises 14 residues. Germline V gene lookup returns CDR1 LGHNA and CDR2 YNFKEQ. Trimming cost V 3 bases and J 5 bases; bases outside gene matches: 4. CDR3 loop: CASSQPGQGHEQYF. The CDR3 DNA is TGTGCCAGCAGCCAGCCGGGACAGGGGCACGAGCAGTACTTC.

This clone showed up just once. The rearrangement uses TRBV5-1 and TRBJ2-2; D unresolved. The CDR3 has 14 residues. The V end was cut by 0 bases, the J end by 4 bases, with 7 bases between. Per germline, CDR1 SGHRS and CDR2 YFSETQ. For the CDR3, the DNA is TGCGCCAGCAGCTTGGACACAGCCACCGGGGAGCTGTTTTTT. It specifies CASSLDTATGELFF.

Sample share makes this clone large. This rearrangement joins TRBV6-1 to TRBJ1-5, with 8 bases fitting TRBD1. Trimming at V came to 2 bases and at J to 6 bases, leaving 6 bases not matched to a gene. CDR1 and CDR2 (germline): MNHNS, SASEGT. The CDR3 runs 15 residues. The CDR3 is CASSERGQGSQPQHF. DNA for the CDR3: TGTGCCAGCAGTGAACGTGGACAGGGCTCTCAGCCCCAGCATTTT.

V and J are TRBV3-1 (or the pseudogene TRBV3-2) and TRBJ1-2; D call uncertain. The V gene's germline CDR1 is LGHDT and CDR2 YNNKEL (reference sequence). V shed 4 bases and J shed 8 bases, with 11 bases lying between them. The CDR3 is made up of 12 amino acids. CDR3 nucleotide sequence: TGTGCCAGCAGCCTCGGGATTTCGGGCTACACCTTC. Its protein is CASSLGISGYTF.

V and J are TRBV3-1 (or the pseudogene TRBV3-2) and TRBJ2-5, with TRBD2 identical over 14 bases. CDR1 LGHDT and CDR2 YNNKEL come from the germline V gene (reference sequence). There are 16 residues in the CDR3. Germline trimming cut 5 bases from V and 2 bases from J; bases unmatched to any gene: 4. CDR3 coding DNA: TGTGCCAGCAGCTCAGGACTAGCGGGGGGTCAAGAGACCCAGTACTTC. This codes for CASSSGLAGGQETQYF.

The genes are TRBV19 and TRBJ1-6; 10 bases are shared with TRBD1. V was pared by 5 bases and J by 7 bases, with 5 bases of the junction left unmatched. Germline V CDR1 and CDR2: LNHDA, SQIVND (reference sequence). The CDR3 spans 15 residues. In DNA, the CDR3 is TGTGCCAGTAGTCAGGGACAGGGGCGGAATTCACCCCTCCACTTT. This encodes CASSQGQGRNSPLHF.

The chain uses TRBV18 and TRBJ1-5, with 8 bases identical to TRBD1. In germline, CDR1 is KGHSH, CDR2 LQKENI. Trimming cost V 4 bases and J 3 bases; bases outside gene matches: 8. This CDR3 spans 16 amino acids. CDR3 region: CASSRQKTGVNQPQHF. The DNA of the CDR3 is TGTGCCAGCTCACGCCAAAAGACAGGGGTCAATCAGCCCCAGCATTTT.